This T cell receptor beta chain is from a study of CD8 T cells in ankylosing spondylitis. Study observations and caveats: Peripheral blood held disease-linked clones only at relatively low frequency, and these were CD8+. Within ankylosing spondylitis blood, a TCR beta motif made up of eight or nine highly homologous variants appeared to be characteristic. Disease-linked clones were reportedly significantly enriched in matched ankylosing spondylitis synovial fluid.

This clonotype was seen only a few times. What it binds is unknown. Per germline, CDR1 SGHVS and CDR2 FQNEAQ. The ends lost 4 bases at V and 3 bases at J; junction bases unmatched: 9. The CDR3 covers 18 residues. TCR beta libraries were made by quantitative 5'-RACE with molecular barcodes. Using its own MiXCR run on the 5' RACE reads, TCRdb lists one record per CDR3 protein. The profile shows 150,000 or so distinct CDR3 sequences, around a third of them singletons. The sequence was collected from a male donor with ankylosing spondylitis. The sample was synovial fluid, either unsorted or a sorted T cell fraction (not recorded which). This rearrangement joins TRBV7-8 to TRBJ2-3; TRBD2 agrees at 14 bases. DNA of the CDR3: TGTGCCAGCAGCTCGGGACTAGCGGGGGTACTTAGAACAGATACGCAGTATTTT. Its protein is CASSSGLAGVLRTDTQYF.